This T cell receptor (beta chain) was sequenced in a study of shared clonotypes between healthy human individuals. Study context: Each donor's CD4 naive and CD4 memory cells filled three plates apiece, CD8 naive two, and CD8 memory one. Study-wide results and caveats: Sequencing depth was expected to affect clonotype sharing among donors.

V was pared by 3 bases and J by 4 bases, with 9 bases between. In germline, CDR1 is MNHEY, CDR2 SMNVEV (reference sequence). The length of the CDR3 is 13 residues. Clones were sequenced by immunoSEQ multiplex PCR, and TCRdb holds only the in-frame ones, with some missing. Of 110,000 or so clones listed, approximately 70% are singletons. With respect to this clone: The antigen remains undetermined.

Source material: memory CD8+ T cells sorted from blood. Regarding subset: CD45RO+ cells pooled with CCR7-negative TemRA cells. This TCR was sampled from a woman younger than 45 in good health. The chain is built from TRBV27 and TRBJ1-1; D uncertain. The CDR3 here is CASSFIPGTEAFF. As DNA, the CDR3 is TGTGCCAGCAGTTTTATTCCAGGCACTGAAGCTTTCTTT.